These T cell receptor beta chains were read from a single sample in a study of CD8 T cells in ankylosing spondylitis. TCRdb fed the 5' RACE reads into MiXCR, producing one record per CDR3 protein. The data hold under 150,000 distinct CDR3 sequences, with roughly an eighth observed a single time. The sequenced sample was blood, either unsorted or a sorted T cell fraction (not recorded which). The receptors originated from a female donor with ankylosing spondylitis or in good health (not recorded which). Both conserved end residues are part of each CDR3. A D gene is named only where the DNA matches it firmly. The size field is filled for only some rows; it gives once, few, many or a size class.

clone size	J gene	D gene	V gene	CDR3 DNA	CDR3 protein
many	TRBJ1-5	-	TRBV4-1	TGCGCCAGCAGCTCCCAGTGGGGCGGGCAGCCCCAGCATTTT	CASSSQWGGQPQHF
many	TRBJ2-1	-	TRBV4-1	TGCGCCAGCAGCCGGCCACAAACTAACAATGAGCAGTTCTTC	CASSRPQTNNEQFF
few	TRBJ2-5	-	TRBV29-1	TGCAGCGTCCCTCGGGTAGCCACACAAGAGACCCAGTACTTC	CSVPRVATQETQYF
many	TRBJ2-3	-	TRBV9	TGTGCCAGCAGCGTGTTGAGCACAGATACGCAGTATTTT	CASSVLSTDTQYF
many	TRBJ2-2	-	TRBV20-1	TGCAGTGCTAGAGCGGGACAGAACACCGGGGAGCTGTTTTTT	CSARAGQNTGELFF
many	TRBJ1-5	-	TRBV7-8	TGTGCCAGCACCATCGGGGCTCAGCCCCAGCATTTT	CASTIGAQPQHF
-	TRBJ1-1	-	TRBV9	TGTGCCAGCAGCGTCGCACCGAACACTGAAGCTTTCTTT	CASSVAPNTEAFF
-	TRBJ2-3	TRBD2	TRBV11-2	TGTGCCAGCAGCCACCAAACTCTAGCGGGGCCTAGCACAGATACGCAGTATTTT	CASSHQTLAGPSTDTQYF
-	TRBJ1-3	-	TRBV12-3/TRBV12-4	TGTGCCAGCACCGGGAGGGGGACACTCTCTGGAAACACCATATATTTT	CASTGRGTLSGNTIYF
many	TRBJ2-1	-	TRBV2	TGTGCCAGCAGTGATGAGGGGTGGAGCTCTGGAAGCTCCTACAATGAGCAGTTCTTC	CASSDEGWSSGSSYNEQFF
-	TRBJ1-2	-	TRBV27	TGTGCCAGCAGTTCGTTGACGATTACTCGGGGTGGCTACACCTTC	CASSSLTITRGGYTF
many	TRBJ2-1	-	TRBV3-1	TGTGCCAGCAGCCAGCCGACCCTTTCAAAATACAATGAGCAGTTCTTC	CASSQPTLSKYNEQFF
few	TRBJ2-1	-	TRBV12-3/TRBV12-4	TGTGCCAGCAGTTTAGTTGGAGTCTTCGACAATGAGCAGTTCTTC	CASSLVGVFDNEQFF
-	TRBJ2-7	TRBD1	TRBV27	TGTGCCAGCAGTTTAAATGGACAGGGGAAGCAGTACTTC	CASSLNGQGKQYF
few	TRBJ1-4	-	TRBV29-1	TGCAGCGTTGACCCAGGGGAGGATGAAAAACTGTTTTTT	CSVDPGEDEKLFF
-	TRBJ2-2	TRBD1	TRBV18	TGTGCCAGCTCACGACCGGGACAGGGAGACACCGGGGAGCTGTTTTTT	CASSRPGQGDTGELFF
-	TRBJ2-1	TRBD2	TRBV7-3	TGTGCCAGCAGCTTATTGGCTAGCGGGGGGACCGTACAAAGTGAGCAGTTCTTC	CASSLLASGGTVQSEQFF
few	TRBJ2-3	-	TRBV5-1	TGCGCCAGCAGCTTGGGTACCTCCTCTAGCACAGATACGCAGTATTTT	CASSLGTSSSTDTQYF
many	TRBJ2-7	TRBD2	TRBV10-3	TGTGCCATCACCCCTAGCGGGAGGACCTACGAGCAGTACTTC	CAITPSGRTYEQYF
many	TRBJ1-6	-	TRBV6-5	TGTGCCAGCAGTTACTCCCGAGGGGGTTCACCCCTCCACTTT	CASSYSRGGSPLHF
few	TRBJ1-3	-	TRBV27	TGTGCCAGCGGAGGGGGGGGAGGGTCTGGAAACACCATATATTTT	CASGGGGGSGNTIYF
many	TRBJ2-1	TRBD2	TRBV20-1	TGCAGTGCTGACGGACTAGCGGGAACCTACAATGAGCAGTTCTTC	CSADGLAGTYNEQFF
many	TRBJ1-1	-	TRBV5-1	TGCGCCAGCGGACCTGGACGGAACACTGAAGCTTTCTTT	CASGPGRNTEAFF
many	TRBJ1-6	-	TRBV3-1	TGTGCCAGCAGTTCCCTAGGACGGACACCCCTCCACTTT	CASSSLGRTPLHF
-	TRBJ1-5	-	TRBV10-3	TGTGCCATCAGCCGGGACGGCTACAATCAGCCCCAGCATTTT	CAISRDGYNQPQHF
few	TRBJ2-3	-	TRBV11-3	TGTGCCAGCAGCTCCTATCAACAGGTGATTTGGGCAGATACGCAGTATTTT	CASSSYQQVIWADTQYF
-	TRBJ2-5	-	TRBV2	TGTGCCAGCAGTGATGCCAGGGAAAAAGAGACCCAGTACTTC	CASSDAREKETQYF
few	TRBJ1-1	-	TRBV20-1	TGCAGTGCTAAACAGGGAAGTCGGACTGAAGCTTTCTTT	CSAKQGSRTEAFF
few	TRBJ2-7	TRBD2	TRBV7-2	TGTGCCAGCAGCTCTACGGGACTAGCTTCCGAGCAGTACTTC	CASSSTGLASEQYF
-	TRBJ2-1	TRBD2	TRBV20-1	TGCAGTGCTCGCCTTGCGGGACTAGTTCTGGGCAATGAGCAGTTCTTC	CSARLAGLVLGNEQFF
many	TRBJ2-1	-	TRBV20-1	TGCAGTGCCGCTGGGTTGGGCTCCTACAATGAGCAGTTCTTC	CSAAGLGSYNEQFF
few	TRBJ1-2	-	TRBV7-9	TGTGCCAGCAGGTACTTCATCGGGGACGGCTACACCTTC	CASRYFIGDGYTF
-	TRBJ1-1	TRBD1	TRBV7-2	TGTGCCAGCAGCTTATATTTTATGGGACAGCCTCAGGTTGAAGCTTTCTTT	CASSLYFMGQPQVEAFF
few	TRBJ2-2	-	TRBV15	TGTGCCACCAGCAGACCAAGGGTAACCGGGGAGCTGTTTTTT	CATSRPRVTGELFF
-	TRBJ2-5	-	TRBV7-2	TGTGCCAGCAGCTTAGAGGGTAGCAGTTTCAGGGCCCAGTACTTC	CASSLEGSSFRAQYF
few	TRBJ1-5	-	TRBV6-1	TGTGCCAGCAGTGAAGCTTATGTGGCCAATCAGCCCCAGCATTTT	CASSEAYVANQPQHF
-	TRBJ2-7	TRBD1	TRBV20-1	TGCAGTGCTAGAGACCGACGCCGGGACAGGGCCCACGAGCAGTACTTC	CSARDRRRDRAHEQYF
many	TRBJ2-3	-	TRBV5-6	TGTGCCAGCAGCTTGGCGGCCTGGGGAGGCCGAAGTCCCACAGATACGCAGTATTTT	CASSLAAWGGRSPTDTQYF
-	TRBJ2-1	TRBD2	TRBV9	TGTGCCAGCAGCGCCCGGGGACTAGCGGGAGATAACGAGCAGTTCTTC	CASSARGLAGDNEQFF
once	TRBJ2-3	-	TRBV7-3	TGTGCCAGCAGCTTAACTGAGGGCTCCACAGATACGCAGTATTTT	CASSLTEGSTDTQYF
many	TRBJ2-3	-	TRBV12-3/TRBV12-4	TGTGCCAGCCGTAACATAGGCACAGATACGCAGTATTTT	CASRNIGTDTQYF
few	TRBJ2-7	TRBD1	TRBV19	TGTGCCAGTAGTATCGCGCAGGGGGCATGGTACGAGCAGTACTTC	CASSIAQGAWYEQYF